This passage covers 29 T cell receptor beta chains from one sample sequenced in a study of blood T cell repertoires in COVID-19. Method: immunoSEQ multiplex PCR; TCRdb's copy keeps in-frame clones and lacks some. The sample holds under 250,000 clones, around 80% seen once. Sequencing was performed on peripheral blood. These receptors came from a woman aged 65 to 85 with acute or convalescent COVID-19.

This clone was detected a few times. The chain uses TRBV28 and TRBJ1-4; D is perhaps TRBD1 (5 bases). V was clipped by 5 bases and J by 10 bases, with 17 bases between them. Germline CDR1 and CDR2: MDHEN and SYDVKM. The CDR3 is 14 residues long. CDR3 loop: CASSPLGGLGKLFF. The CDR3 DNA follows: TGTGCCAGCAGTCCACTGGGGGGGTTGGGAAAACTGTTTTTT.

The rearrangement joins TRBV3-1 (or the pseudogene TRBV3-2) to TRBJ2-3; D is possibly TRBD1 (5 bases). The CDR3 has 15 residues. The V end was cut by 4 bases, the J end by 2 bases, with 13 bases between. The germline V gene encodes CDR1 LGHDT and CDR2 YNNKEL (reference sequence). This CDR3 is CASSLELGPTDTQYF. The CDR3 region has the DNA TGTGCCAGCAGCCTCGAACTGGGGCCCACAGATACGCAGTATTTT.

The rearrangement links TRBV6-5 to TRBJ2-7; 9 bases are a match to TRBD2. Germline values: CDR1 MNHEY, CDR2 SVGAGI. V was pared by 2 bases and J by 7 bases, with 9 bases of the junction left unmatched. The CDR3 totals 15 residues. The CDR3 nucleotides read TGTGCCAGCAGTTACGGGGGACTAGCCCCCGAGGAGCAGTACTTC. It yields the protein CASSYGGLAPEEQYF.

The V and J genes are TRBV3-1 (or the pseudogene TRBV3-2) and TRBJ1-4; 7 positions agree with TRBD1. V lost 4 bases, J lost 6 bases, and 5 bases stayed unmatched. Germline V gene data show CDR1 as LGHDT and CDR2 as YNNKEL (reference sequence). The CDR3 loop spans 14 amino acids. In DNA form, the CDR3 reads TGTGCCAGCAGCCTACAGGGGCTCCATGAAAAACTGTTTTTT. Translation: CASSLQGLHEKLFF.

V gene TRBV15 combines with J gene TRBJ2-7; the D gene is possibly TRBD2 (6 bases). There are 15 residues in the CDR3. Trimming took 1 base from V and 5 from J, leaving 15 bases between them. Germline CDR1 LNHNV, CDR2 YYDKDF (reference sequence). The CDR3 region has the DNA TGTGCCACCAGCAGAGGTTCGGAGGGGTTCCACGAGCAGTACTTC. Protein sequence: CATSRGSEGFHEQYF.

The chain recombines TRBV5-4 with TRBJ2-2; tentatively, D is TRBD2 (5 bases). CDR1 SGHNT and CDR2 YYREEE come from the germline V gene (reference sequence). V was clipped by 0 bases and J by 5 bases, with 11 bases between them. This CDR3 has 15 amino acids. The CDR3 here is CASSLGGRETGELFF. The CDR3 DNA sequence: TGTGCCAGCAGCTTGGGTGGGAGAGAGACCGGGGAGCTGTTTTTT.

This rearrangement joins TRBV15 to TRBJ2-7; perhaps TRBD1 as D (5 bases). CDR3 length equals 14 residues. Deletions cut 0 bases from V and 3 bases from J, with 9 bases between. CDR1 LNHNV and CDR2 YYDKDF come from the germline V gene (reference sequence). The CDR3 DNA reads as TGTGCCACCAGCAGAGATAGGGGCGGCTACGAGCAGTACTTC. Translating gives CATSRDRGGYEQYF.

This chain links TRBV21-1 with TRBJ1-1. TRBV21-1 is a listed pseudogene. The length of the CDR3 is 16 residues. For the CDR3, the DNA is TGTGCCAGCAGCAAAGGCGGGGGCCAGGCCCAATTGCAAGCTTTCTTT. Its protein is CASSKGGGQAQLQAFF.

This clone was counted between two and nine times. The rearrangement joins TRBV12-3 or TRBV12-4 to TRBJ1-5; D may be TRBD1 (6 bases). V was cut by 6 bases and J by 5 bases, with 11 bases left in between. The CDR3 sequence is 13 residues long. The CDR3 protein is CASSLDRDQPQHF. CDR3 coding DNA: TGTGCCAGCAGCTTGGACAGAGATCAGCCCCAGCATTTT.

This rearrangement joins TRBV2 to TRBJ2-7, with TRBD1 identical over 9 bases. With V trimmed by 11 bases and J by 2 bases, 7 bases remained unmatched. Germline CDR1 SNHLY, CDR2 FYNNEI. CDR3 size: 13 residues. The CDR3 DNA reads TGTGCCGGAACCCGGACAGGGGCCTACGAGCAGTACTTC. Translation gives CAGTRTGAYEQYF.

The CDR3 spells CAISLAVGTDTQYF. CDR3 coding DNA: TGTGCCATCAGTCTAGCGGTGGGAACAGATACGCAGTATTTT. The J gene is TRBJ2-3, the V gene TRBV10-3, with 7 bases lining up with TRBD2. V lost 5 bases to trimming and J lost 3 bases; unmatched junction nucleotides: 5. Germline values: CDR1 ENHRY, CDR2 SYGVKD. The CDR3 runs 14 residues.

The CDR3 nucleotides read TGCGCCAGCAGCTTCAGGGACAGTCCTCGCGAGCAGTACTTC. This gives the protein CASSFRDSPREQYF. The J gene is TRBJ2-7, the V gene TRBV5-1; 7 bases map to TRBD1. Per the germline V gene, CDR1 is SGHRS and CDR2 is YFSETQ. Trimming at V came to 2 bases and at J to 6 bases, leaving 8 bases not matched to a gene. The CDR3 runs 14 residues. Full variable domain (missing parts from reference TRBV5-1 and TRBJ2-7): KAGVTQTPRYLIKTRGQQVTLSCSPISGHRSVSWYQQTPGQGLQFLFEYFSETQRNKGNFPGRFSGRQFSNSRSEMNVSTLELGDSALYLCASSFRDSPREQYFGPGTRLTVT.

This clone turned up a few times. The chain joins TRBV2 to TRBJ1-5; D might be TRBD1 (6 bases). V was trimmed by 5 bases and J by 5 bases, leaving 16 bases between them. This CDR3 comprises 15 residues. Germline-derived CDR1 and CDR2 are SNHLY and FYNNEI. DNA for the CDR3: TGTGCCAGCAGTCAGAGGTCTCAGGGGTATCAGCCCCAGCATTTT. It specifies CASSQRSQGYQPQHF.

The CDR3 DNA reads as TGTGCCAGCAGTCCTATCAGGGGGCGGGCCTACGAGCAGTACTTC. This sequence encodes CASSPIRGRAYEQYF. The chain carries TRBV28 and TRBJ2-7; 8 bases map to TRBD1. Germline-derived CDR1 and CDR2 are MDHEN and SYDVKM. CDR3 size: 15 residues. With V trimmed by 5 bases and J by 2 bases, 8 bases remained unmatched.

This clone was detected a few times. The rearrangement links TRBV3-1 (or the pseudogene TRBV3-2) to TRBJ1-6, with 8 bases identical to TRBD1. Germline V gives CDR1 LGHDT, CDR2 YNNKEL (reference sequence). V dropped 3 bases and J dropped 9; count of bases not matched to a gene: 4. CDR3 length equals 14 residues. The CDR3 here is CASSQPGQGSPLHF. The CDR3 DNA follows: TGTGCCAGCAGCCAGCCCGGACAGGGTTCACCCCTCCACTTT.

The CDR3 DNA is TGTGCCAGCTCACCCCGAGAGGGGGCGAACACCGGGGAGCTGTTTTTT. It is translated as CASSPREGANTGELFF. V is TRBV18 and J is TRBJ2-2, with D perhaps matching TRBD1 (6 bases). Germline V gene sequence: CDR1 KGHSH, CDR2 LQKENI. The CDR3 contains 16 residues. V lost 3 bases and J lost 0, with 11 bases in between.

The chain couples TRBV11-2 to TRBJ2-7; 7 bases fit TRBD1. The germline CDR1 and CDR2 sequences are SGHAT and FQNNGV. V lost 0 bases to trimming and J lost 3 bases; unmatched junction nucleotides: 2. The CDR3 contains 14 residues. CDR3 protein: CASSLDPGGYEQYF. The CDR3 coding sequence is TGTGCCAGCAGCTTAGATCCAGGGGGCTACGAGCAGTACTTC.

V and J are TRBV27 and TRBJ1-5; 9 bases fit TRBD1. CDR3 size: 15 residues. CDR1 MNHEY and CDR2 SMNVEV come from the germline V gene (reference sequence). V dropped 5 bases and J dropped 3; count of bases not matched to a gene: 5. The CDR3 here is CASSPRDRANQPQHF. CDR3 in DNA: TGTGCCAGCAGTCCCCGGGACAGGGCCAATCAGCCCCAGCATTTT.

This clone turned up a few times. The chain recombines TRBV19 with TRBJ2-7, with a weak D call TRBD2 (5 bases). Germline CDR1 LNHDA, CDR2 SQIVND (reference sequence). V lost 1 base to trimming and J lost 2 bases, with 9 bases between them. This CDR3 has 14 amino acids. The CDR3 coding sequence is TGTGCCAGTAGTATAGTAGGAGGTCCCTACGAGCAGTACTTC. Amino acid sequence: CASSIVGGPYEQYF.

This chain links TRBV10-3 with TRBJ2-2; tentatively, D is TRBD1 (5 bases). Per germline, CDR1 ENHRY and CDR2 SYGVKD. The CDR3 consists of 13 residues. V was trimmed by 5 bases and J by 1 base, leaving 5 bases between them. CDR3: CAISQGNTGELFF. CDR3 sequence (DNA): TGTGCCATCAGTCAGGGGAACACCGGGGAGCTGTTTTTT.

The chain employs TRBV28 and TRBJ1-6; D is unclear. The CDR3 runs to 13 residues. V was shortened by 6 bases and J by 4 bases, with 7 bases between the two germline ends. The germline V gene encodes CDR1 MDHEN and CDR2 SYDVKM. The CDR3 sequence: CASSRQYNSPLHF. The CDR3 nucleotides are TGTGCCAGCAGCAGGCAATATAATTCACCCCTCCACTTT.

In this sample, this clone turned up once. V is TRBV3-1 (or the pseudogene TRBV3-2) and J is TRBJ1-1, with 7 positions matching TRBD1. V gave up 4 bases and J gave up 1 base; unmatched junction bases: 6. Germline-derived CDR1 and CDR2 are LGHDT and YNNKEL (reference sequence). The CDR3 totals 15 residues. The CDR3 DNA reads TGTGCCAGCAGCCTTGGGACAGCGGAGAACACTGAAGCTTTCTTT. It is translated as CASSLGTAENTEAFF.

V gene TRBV28 combines with J gene TRBJ1-2; D unresolved. Germline values: CDR1 MDHEN, CDR2 SYDVKM. The CDR3 runs 12 residues. V was trimmed by 10 bases and J by 0 bases, leaving 9 bases between them. CDR3 sequence: CATQYTNYGYTF. The CDR3 DNA follows: TGTGCCACCCAGTACACTAACTATGGCTACACCTTC.

The rearrangement joins TRBV2 to TRBJ1-2, with a weak D call TRBD1 (6 bases). With 1 base removed from V and 11 bases from J, the gap between germline ends came to 20 bases. This CDR3 spans 15 amino acids. Germline CDR1 and CDR2: SNHLY and FYNNEI. The CDR3 protein is CASSEVDLQGTSYTF. The CDR3 DNA is TGTGCCAGCAGTGAAGTGGATTTGCAGGGGACGAGTTACACCTTC.

V is TRBV7-8 and J is TRBJ2-7; the D gene is possibly TRBD2 (7 bases). The V and J ends lost 3 bases and 2 bases respectively, with 14 bases between them. This CDR3 comprises 15 residues. Germline loops: CDR1 SGHVS, CDR2 FQNEAQ. The CDR3 region is CASSLGGLSPYEQYF. The CDR3, as DNA: TGTGCCAGCAGCTTGGGGGGGCTCTCTCCCTACGAGCAGTACTTC.

The J gene is TRBJ2-2, the V gene TRBV30; TRBD1 is a possible D gene (5 bases). The CDR3 consists of 12 residues. Germline V gives CDR1 GTSNPN, CDR2 SVGIG (reference sequence). V lost 3 bases and J 6 bases, leaving 8 bases between the germline ends. The CDR3 sequence: CAWRLGAGELFF. The CDR3 DNA follows: TGTGCCTGGAGGCTAGGGGCCGGGGAGCTGTTTTTT.

This chain joins TRBV28 and TRBJ2-7, with D maybe TRBD1 (6 bases). The V gene lost 6 bases and the J gene lost 2 bases, with 14 bases spanning the gap. Germline loops: CDR1 MDHEN, CDR2 SYDVKM. This CDR3 is 14 amino acids long. The CDR3 sequence is CASSAGWGPYEQYF. The CDR3 nucleotides read TGTGCCAGCAGCGCAGGGTGGGGGCCCTACGAGCAGTACTTC.

V gene TRBV19 combines with J gene TRBJ2-7, with 11 bases fitting TRBD2. The germline V gene encodes CDR1 LNHDA and CDR2 SQIVND (reference sequence). The length of the CDR3 is 16 residues. Trimming took 5 bases from V and 1 from J; bases not matched to a gene: 7. The CDR3 loop is CASSPSGLAVSYEQYF. The CDR3 nucleotides are TGTGCCAGTAGTCCCTCGGGACTAGCGGTATCCTACGAGCAGTACTTC.

The chain employs TRBV10-3 and TRBJ2-2; D perhaps matches TRBD2 (5 bases). The CDR3 spans 14 residues. V was clipped by 8 bases and J by 6 bases, with 16 bases between them. Germline V gene data show CDR1 as ENHRY and CDR2 as SYGVKD. CDR3 sequence reads: CAIPSDYLPGELFF. Here the CDR3 DNA reads TGTGCCATCCCGAGTGACTATTTACCCGGGGAGCTGTTTTTT.